This T cell receptor beta chain was sequenced for a study of T cell responses to AZD1222 COVID-19 vaccine. The study, taken as a whole, reports: Just 5 to 7 AZD1222 recipients tested seropositive at baseline. Two doses of AZD1222 preceded a rise in Spike-specific TCR breadth and depth.

Repertoires were generated with immunoSEQ multiplex PCR, while TCRdb's copy carries only in-frame clones and drops some. The sample contains about 94,000 clones, around 87% of which appear only once. About this clone itself: Antigen unknown.

Germline V gene sequence: CDR1 KGHDR, CDR2 SFDVKD. With 3 bases clipped from V and 1 base from J, the junction kept 10 bases outside the gene matches. The CDR3 runs 17 residues. Sequenced material: peripheral blood, taken 28 days after the second AZD1222 dose. The rearrangement joins TRBV24-1 to TRBJ2-7, with TRBD2 identical over 8 bases. This sequence was found in an adult who received the AZD1222 COVID-19 vaccine. The CDR3 DNA reads as TGTGCCACCAGTGATACTCCTAGCGGGCCCGCTTCCTACGAGCAGTACTTC. Its protein is CATSDTPSGPASYEQYF.